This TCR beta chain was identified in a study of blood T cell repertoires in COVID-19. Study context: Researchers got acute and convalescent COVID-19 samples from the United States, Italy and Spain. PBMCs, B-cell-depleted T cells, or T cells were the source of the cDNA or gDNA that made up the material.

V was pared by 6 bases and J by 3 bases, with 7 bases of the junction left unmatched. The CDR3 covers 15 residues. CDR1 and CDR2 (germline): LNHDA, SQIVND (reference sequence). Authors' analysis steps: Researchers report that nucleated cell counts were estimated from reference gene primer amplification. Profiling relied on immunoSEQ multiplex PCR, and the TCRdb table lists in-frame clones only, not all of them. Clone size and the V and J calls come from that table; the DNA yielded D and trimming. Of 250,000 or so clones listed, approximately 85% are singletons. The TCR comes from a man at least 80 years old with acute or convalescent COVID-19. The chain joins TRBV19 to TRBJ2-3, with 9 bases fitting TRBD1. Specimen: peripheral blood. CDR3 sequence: CASRGTGIQTDTQYF. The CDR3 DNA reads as TGTGCCAGTAGGGGGACAGGGATTCAAACAGATACGCAGTATTTT. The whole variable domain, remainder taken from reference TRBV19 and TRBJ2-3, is DGGITQSPKYLFRKEGQNVTLSCEQNLNHDAMYWYRQDPGQGLRLIYYSQIVNDFQKGDIAEGYSVSREKKESFPLTVTSAQKNPTAFYLCASRGTGIQTDTQYFGPGTRLTVL.